This T cell receptor (beta chain) was captured by sequencing in a study of beta chain features in type 1 diabetes. Overall study results and limits: TCRB rearrangement may or may not be influenced by HLA type; here this remained unresolved. Significant though moderate, a shortening of TCRB CDR3s appeared in all four CD4+ subsets of Type 1 diabetes patients. There was a possibility that cDNA sequencing over-represented cells with high TCR expression.

What was sequenced were expressed TCRB transcripts, since all of the isolated RNA had been reverse transcribed. Some clones are missing from TCRdb's copy, which holds only in-frame ones; the method was immunoSEQ multiplex PCR. The repertoire holds approximately 160,000 clones, with around 10% as singletons. Concerning this clone itself: Its antigen remains unidentified.

The CDR3 is 15 amino acids. Looked up from germline, CDR1 is SGHDN and CDR2 is FVKESK. V lost 6 bases, J lost 2 bases, and 4 bases stayed unmatched. Sequenced material: central memory CD4+ T cells from blood. The TCR originated in a man aged 25-45 years with type 1 diabetes. This chain connects TRBV14 to TRBJ1-3, with TRBD1 matching 10 bases. CDR3 in DNA: TGTGCCAGCAGTCTGACAGGGGGCACTGGAAACACCATATATTTT. Its translation: CASSLTGGTGNTIYF. Based on the CDR3 plus reference TRBV14 and TRBJ1-3, the full variable domain is EAGVTQFPSHSVIEKGQTVTLRCDPISGHDNLYWYRRVMGKEIKFLLHFVKESKQDESGMPNNRFLAERTGGTYSTLKVQPAELEDSGVYFCASSLTGGTGNTIYFGEGSWLTVV.